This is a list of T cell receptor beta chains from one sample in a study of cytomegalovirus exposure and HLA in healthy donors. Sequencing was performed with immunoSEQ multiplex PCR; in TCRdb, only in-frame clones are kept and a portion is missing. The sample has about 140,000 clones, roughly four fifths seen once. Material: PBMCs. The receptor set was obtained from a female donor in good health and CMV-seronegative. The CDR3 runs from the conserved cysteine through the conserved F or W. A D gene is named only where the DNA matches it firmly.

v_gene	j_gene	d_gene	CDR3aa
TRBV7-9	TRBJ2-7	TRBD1	CSSSPSSGQGHHEQYF
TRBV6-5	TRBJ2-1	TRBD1	CASSYSGTGNNEQFF
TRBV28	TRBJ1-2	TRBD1	CASSSMTGVYGYTF
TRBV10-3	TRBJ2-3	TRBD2	CAISDNAGGPDTQYF
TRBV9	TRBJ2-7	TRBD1	CASGSEGASEQYF
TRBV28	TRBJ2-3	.	CASSSSPRRLRRTDTQYF
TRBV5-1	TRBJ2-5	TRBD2	CASSLGLAGGQETQYF
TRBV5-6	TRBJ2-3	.	CASSLKRAADTQYF
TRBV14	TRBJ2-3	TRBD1	CASSQIRGGTGGADTQYF
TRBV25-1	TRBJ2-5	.	CASSLETQYF
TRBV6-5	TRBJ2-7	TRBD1	CASSDGQGDYEQYF
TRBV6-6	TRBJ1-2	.	CASSPRVIANYGYTF
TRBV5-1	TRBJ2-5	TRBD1	CASSEPTGGKQETQYF
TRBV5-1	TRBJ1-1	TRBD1	CASSFRGLGTEAFF
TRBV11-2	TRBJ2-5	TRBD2	CASRPLRTSGPGTQYF
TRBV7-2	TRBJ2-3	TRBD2	CASSLVAGGRTDTQYF
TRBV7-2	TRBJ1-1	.	CASSQREHEAFF
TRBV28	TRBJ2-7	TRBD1	CASSFKGGGYEQYF
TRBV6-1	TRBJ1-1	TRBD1	CASSSNTGGPEAFF
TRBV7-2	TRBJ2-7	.	CASSLGGMSSYEQYF
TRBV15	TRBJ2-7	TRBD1	CATSRAGQGEGEQYF
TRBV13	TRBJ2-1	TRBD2	CASSFDRGGYNEQFF
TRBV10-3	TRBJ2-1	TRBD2	CAISESTSGVSYNEQFF
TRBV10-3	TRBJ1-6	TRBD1	CAIRSGQGFNSPLHF
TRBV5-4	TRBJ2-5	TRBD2	CASSLDRASGGAGETQYF
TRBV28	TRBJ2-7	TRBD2	CASRGSGSPSYEQYF
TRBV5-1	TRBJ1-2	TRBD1	CASSYWTGRDYGYTF
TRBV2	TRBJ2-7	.	CASSDGGQLNEQYF
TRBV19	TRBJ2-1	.	CASSNRDEQFF
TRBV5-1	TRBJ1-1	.	CASSPGKGTEAFF
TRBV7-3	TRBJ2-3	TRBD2	CASSLGASGGIDTQYF
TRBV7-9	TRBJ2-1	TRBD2	CASTSYLGTSGQEQFF
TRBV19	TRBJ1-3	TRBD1	CASSPDGTGISTIYF
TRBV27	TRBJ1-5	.	CASSSTKTGVTNQPQHF
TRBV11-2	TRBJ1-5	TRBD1	CASSLGQGVGRPQHF
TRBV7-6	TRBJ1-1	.	CASSLTALTTEAFF
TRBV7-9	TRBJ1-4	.	CASSRTGGGEKLFF
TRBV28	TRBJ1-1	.	CASRGEGGVAFF
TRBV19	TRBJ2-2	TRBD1	CASSIPGQGDTGELFF
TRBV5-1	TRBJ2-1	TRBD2	CASSPGGADNEQFF
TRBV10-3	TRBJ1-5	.	CAISERHPAQPQHF
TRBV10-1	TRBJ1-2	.	CASSESGRDTDYGYTF
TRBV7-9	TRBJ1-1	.	CSSSGQGGRAFF
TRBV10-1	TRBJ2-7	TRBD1	CASSGDRGFLYEQYF
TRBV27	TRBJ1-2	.	CASSRGGVDTNYGYTF
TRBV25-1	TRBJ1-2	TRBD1	CASSESDRVGGYTF
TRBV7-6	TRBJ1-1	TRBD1	CASSLATGMNTEAFF
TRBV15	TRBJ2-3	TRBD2	CATSPGGGTDTQYF
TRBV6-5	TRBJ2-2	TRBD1	CASMRQGSTGELFF
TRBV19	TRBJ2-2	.	CASKRTPGGTGELFF
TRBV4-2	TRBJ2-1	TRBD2	CASSPSGGAYNEQFF
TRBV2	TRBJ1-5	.	CASSSGQPNQPQHF
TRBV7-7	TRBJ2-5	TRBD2	CASSPRASGSLQETQYF
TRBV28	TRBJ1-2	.	CASSSRNGQRFNYGYTF
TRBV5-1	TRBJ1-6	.	CASSRGGDVYNSPLHF
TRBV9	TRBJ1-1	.	CASSGGGPPRILENTEAFF
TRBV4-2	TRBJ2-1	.	CASSLTGNEQFF
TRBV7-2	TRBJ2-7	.	CASSPEAGLEQYF
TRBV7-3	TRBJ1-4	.	CASSPGGSEKLFF